The present T cell receptor (beta chain) was sequenced within a study of beta chain features in type 1 diabetes. General study points: Cells that show high TCR expression could be over-represented by cDNA sequencing. The study found fewer insertions and more deletions at VDJ junctions in type 1 diabetes patients. All four CD4+ subsets from Type 1 diabetes patients carried moderately but significantly shorter TCRB CDR3s.

Via the markers CD45RO/CCR7/CD25/CD127/CD95/CD27, stem cell-like memory, regulatory, central memory and naive CD4+ cells were sorted. To note about this clone: Its target is not known.

Sequenced material consisted of expressed TCRB transcripts (all of the isolated RNA was reverse transcribed). The assay was immunoSEQ multiplex PCR, and TCRdb's table has in-frame clones only and misses some. The sample comprises some 250,000 clones, under 13% of which are singletons, and over 0.015% rests with the top ten. This CDR3 is built from 18 residues. Germline V gives CDR1 SGDLS, CDR2 YYNGEE. V shed 0 bases, J shed 4 bases, and the junction held 15 bases outside the gene matches. The chain links TRBV9 to TRBJ2-7; TRBD1 matches at 8 bases. The sequence was collected from a man aged 25-45 years with type 1 diabetes. The sequenced sample was naive CD4+ T cells from blood. CDR3 amino acids: CASSVAPSGRTGSYEQYF. The CDR3 region has the DNA TGTGCCAGCAGCGTAGCCCCATCCGGTCGGACAGGGTCGTACGAGCAGTACTTC.